The sequence of this TCR beta chain was determined in a study of post-analysis software for immune sequencing data. This clonotype was detected a few times. Its antigen is currently unknown. The authors incorporated unique molecular identifiers into the TCR beta cDNA libraries. The authors obtained some 500,000 cDNA molecules from around 0.96 to 9.9 million T cells. Each CDR3 protein is one row after TCRdb ran MiXCR on the PCR reads. The sample yields about 810,000 distinct CDR3 sequences, about 50% seen once. Whole-study findings and limits: Same-batch preparations were strongly co-clustered by F measure. The study found significantly lower normalized Chao1 diversity in multiple sclerosis patients than in controls.

Sequenced: blood. The TCR was taken from a girl between 10 and 17 years old with multiple sclerosis.

The CDR3 coding sequence is TGCGCCAGCAGTGGGATTGGGACAGGCGATCCCTACGAGCAGTACTTC. Its protein is CASSGIGTGDPYEQYF. This chain links TRBV10-1 with TRBJ2-7, with TRBD1 matching 8 bases. The V segment lost 4 bases and the J segment 2 bases; nucleotides outside the gene matches: 10. The CDR3 covers 16 residues. CDR1 and CDR2 (germline): WNHNN, SYGVQD (reference sequence).